A selection of T cell receptor beta chains follows, all from one sample in a study of T-cell reconstitution after alpha-beta-depleted transplantation in children. Via MiXCR, TCRdb re-called the PCR reads, giving one row per CDR3 protein. The repertoire has a few hundred thousand distinct CDR3 sequences, 9% to 10% of them found once; the top ten carry less than 6%. The material was PBMCs from the stem cell graft donor, obtained from the stem cell graft. Source of these receptors: a human donor who donated a stem cell graft to a child with SCID. The CDR3 runs from the conserved cysteine through the conserved F or W. A D gene is named only where the DNA matches it firmly. Clone size appears in some rows only: once, few, many, or a class for an expanded clone.

v_call	j_call	clone_size	d_call	cdr3_nt	cdr3_aa
TRBV6-1	TRBJ2-5	few	TRBD1	TGTGCCAGCAGTGACCCGGGACAGGGGTTGGAAGGAGAGACCCAGTACTTC	CASSDPGQGLEGETQYF
TRBV7-8	TRBJ1-2	many	NA	TGTGCCAGCAGCTTATCGGGGGTCCCCTACTATGGCTACACCTTC	CASSLSGVPYYGYTF
TRBV7-8	TRBJ2-1	many	NA	TGTGCCAGCAGCTCTCCACTGGGGAGCTCCTACAATGAGCAGTTCTTC	CASSSPLGSSYNEQFF
TRBV7-2	TRBJ1-5	many	NA	TGTGCCAGCAGCCAGGGGTTCCAGCCCCAGCATTTT	CASSQGFQPQHF
TRBV7-7	TRBJ2-5	many	NA	TGTGCCAGCAGCGCTGACTCGACAGGTCAAGAGACCCAGTACTTC	CASSADSTGQETQYF
TRBV2	TRBJ2-1	many	NA	TGTGCCAGCAGTGAATACGGTGAGCAGTTCTTC	CASSEYGEQFF
TRBV7-2	TRBJ1-2	once	TRBD1	TGTGCCAGCAGCCCGCACAGGGGCGCTGGCTACACCTTC	CASSPHRGAGYTF
TRBV5-6	TRBJ2-5	many	NA	TGTGCCAGCAGCCCCAGGGTACCCCAAGAGACCCAGTACTTC	CASSPRVPQETQYF
TRBV6-2/TRBV6-3	TRBJ1-5	many	NA	TGTGCCAGCAGTTACATGGCTGGCGAGGGCAATCAGCCCCAGCATTTT	CASSYMAGEGNQPQHF
TRBV30	TRBJ1-2	NA	NA	TGTGCCTGGAGTGTCGACAGCATGAGTCGGCTAGGCTACACCTTC	CAWSVDSMSRLGYTF
TRBV20-1	TRBJ1-1	many	NA	TGCAGTGCTAGAGATATACGGGATACTGAAGCTTTCTTT	CSARDIRDTEAFF
TRBV12-3/TRBV12-4	TRBJ2-1	many	NA	TGTGCCAGCAGTTTGGGGGAGCAGTTCTTC	CASSLGEQFF
TRBV7-9	TRBJ1-2	NA	NA	TGTGCCAGCAGCTCCAAACCGGACAGATACTATGGCTACACCTTC	CASSSKPDRYYGYTF
TRBV6-2/TRBV6-3	TRBJ2-7	few	TRBD1	TGTGCCAGCAGGTCACCGGGACAGACCTACGAGCAGTACTTC	CASRSPGQTYEQYF
TRBV10-3	TRBJ2-3	NA	NA	TGTGCCATCAGTGGTTCAGATACGCAGTATTTT	CAISGSDTQYF
TRBV29-1	TRBJ2-5	many	NA	TGCAGCGTTGGGCGGGAAGAGACCCAGTACTTC	CSVGREETQYF
TRBV19	TRBJ2-1	many	TRBD2	TGTGCCAGTGGAACTAGCGGGGATTACAATGAGCAGTTCTTC	CASGTSGDYNEQFF
TRBV6-2/TRBV6-3	TRBJ1-6	few	NA	TGTGCCAGCAGTTCCGGGGCGCCCCTCCACTTT	CASSSGAPLHF
TRBV20-1	TRBJ1-1	many	NA	TGCAGTGCCGCCCCGGAGCAGGGATACACTGAAGCTTTCTTT	CSAAPEQGYTEAFF
TRBV28	TRBJ1-5	many	TRBD1	TGTGCCAGCAGTTTGGGACAGGGGTTTCGACAGCCCCAGCATTTT	CASSLGQGFRQPQHF
TRBV21-1	TRBJ2-1	many	NA	TGTGCCAGCAGCAAAGATGGGACAGGGCGGGGTATGGAAAGCTCCTACAATGAGCAGTTCTTC	CASSKDGTGRGMESSYNEQFF
TRBV2	TRBJ2-4	many	NA	TGTGCCAGCAGTGAAGGCAGAAACATTCAGTACTTC	CASSEGRNIQYF
TRBV7-2	TRBJ2-1	many	NA	TGTGCCAGCAGCTCGCGTGATGAGCAGTTCTTC	CASSSRDEQFF
TRBV9	TRBJ2-3	many	TRBD2	TGTGCCAGCAGCTCATGGACTAGCGGAACAGATACGCAGTATTTT	CASSSWTSGTDTQYF
TRBV20-1	TRBJ1-3	NA	NA	TGCAGTGCTAGAACTTGGCGGGGAAACACCATATATTTT	CSARTWRGNTIYF
TRBV6-2/TRBV6-3	TRBJ1-1	NA	NA	TGTGCCAGCAGTTACATGGTCCCCAGAGGGACTGAAGCTTTCTTT	CASSYMVPRGTEAFF
TRBV7-6	TRBJ2-1	NA	NA	TGTGCCAGCAGCTTAGAGGCAGGGGAGCGCAATGAGCAGTTCTTC	CASSLEAGERNEQFF
TRBV7-2	TRBJ1-3	many	NA	TGTGCCGAGGGGGTTTTGTCTGGAAACACCATATATTTT	CAEGVLSGNTIYF
TRBV20-1	TRBJ2-1	many	NA	TGCAGTGTTTTATCAGCGCGGGGTTTGTATGAGCAGTTCTTC	CSVLSARGLYEQFF
TRBV20-1	TRBJ1-1	many	TRBD1	TGCAGTGCCCCCGGACAGGGGGTCGACGTTTCGTCCGGTGAAGCTTTCTTT	CSAPGQGVDVSSGEAFF
TRBV5-1	TRBJ2-3	many	NA	TGCGCCAGCAGCACTACTGCCGGGGGGCTCACAGATACGCAGTATTTT	CASSTTAGGLTDTQYF
TRBV3-1	TRBJ2-4	NA	TRBD2	TGTGCCAGCAGCCAAGAGGGGCCAGCGGGGGGCCGAGGCATTCAGTACTTC	CASSQEGPAGGRGIQYF
TRBV15	TRBJ2-1	many	TRBD2	TGTGCCACCAGCAGCGGCGCGGGGGGCTACAATGAGCAGTTCTTC	CATSSGAGGYNEQFF
TRBV4-3	TRBJ2-7	NA	TRBD2	TGCGCCGGCAGCCAAGTTCCGACTAGCGGGCGAGCCTACGAGCAGTACTTC	CAGSQVPTSGRAYEQYF
TRBV12-5	TRBJ2-3	NA	TRBD1	TGTGCTAGTGGACAGGGGGAATCTAGCACAGATACGCAGTATTTT	CASGQGESSTDTQYF
TRBV7-3	TRBJ2-3	NA	TRBD2	TGTGCCAGCAGTGGGGAGGGATTTACAGATACGCAGTATTTT	CASSGEGFTDTQYF
TRBV19	TRBJ1-1	NA	NA	TGTGCCAGTAGTATGGGTACTGAAGCTTTCTTT	CASSMGTEAFF
TRBV6-2/TRBV6-3	TRBJ2-3	many	NA	TGTGCCAGCAGTTCTGTCGTCGGTACGCAGTATTTT	CASSSVVGTQYF
TRBV6-2/TRBV6-3	TRBJ2-1	NA	NA	TGTGCCAGCAGTGGGCCTAGAAATTCAAACAATGAGCAGTTCTTC	CASSGPRNSNNEQFF
TRBV4-2	TRBJ1-2	few	NA	TGTGCCAGCAGCCAAGAGAAAGTAAGGGGCTATGGCTACACCTTC	CASSQEKVRGYGYTF
TRBV7-8	TRBJ2-7	few	NA	TGTGCCAGCAGCCCTTTGAGCGGACTCCTTTCCTACGAGCAGTACTTC	CASSPLSGLLSYEQYF
TRBV7-3	TRBJ1-1	many	TRBD1	TGTGCCAGCAGCTTAACTGGACAGGGGAACACTGAAGCTTTCTTT	CASSLTGQGNTEAFF
TRBV7-2	TRBJ2-2	many	NA	TGTGCCAGCAGCTTTAGCAAAGGGGGGAGTACCGGGGAGCTGTTTTTT	CASSFSKGGSTGELFF
TRBV5-5	TRBJ2-2	NA	TRBD1	TGTGCCAGCACCCCCGGGACAGGGTTAGCCGGGGAGCTGTTTTTT	CASTPGTGLAGELFF
TRBV5-1	TRBJ2-3	many	TRBD2	TGCGCCAGCAGCTCCGGGACTAGCGGGGGGTTTAGCACAGATACGCAGTATTTT	CASSSGTSGGFSTDTQYF
TRBV9	TRBJ2-1	many	TRBD2	TGTGCCAGCTCCTCTAGCGGGGGGGCCGTAGACAATGAGCAGTTCTTC	CASSSSGGAVDNEQFF
TRBV5-5	TRBJ1-2	many	NA	TGTGCCAGCAGCTTGGAAGGGTCTCACTCCTATGGCTACACCTTC	CASSLEGSHSYGYTF
TRBV19	TRBJ2-3	many	NA	TGTGCCAGTAGTATACCGGGACGGAGCACAGATACGCAGTATTTT	CASSIPGRSTDTQYF
TRBV7-9	TRBJ1-5	many	NA	TGTGCCAGCACTTCCTCCGGTGGTCAGCCCCAGCATTTT	CASTSSGGQPQHF
TRBV2	TRBJ1-1	many	NA	TGTGCCAGCAGTGAGGGGGAAGGTGAAGCTTTCTTT	CASSEGEGEAFF
TRBV6-1	TRBJ2-2	many	NA	TGTGCCAGCAGTGTAACCTCAGGGTGGACCGGGGAGCTGTTTTTT	CASSVTSGWTGELFF
TRBV28	TRBJ1-3	many	NA	TGTGCCAGCAGTTTCCGACAGGATGCCTCTGGAAACACCATATATTTT	CASSFRQDASGNTIYF
TRBV7-9	TRBJ2-2	many	NA	TGTGCCAGCAGCTCGGAGGGTAGGCTTCGCACCGGGGAGCTGTTTTTT	CASSSEGRLRTGELFF
TRBV20-1	TRBJ2-3	many	TRBD2	TGCAGTGTGAGGGCTAGCGGGATGCCAGATACGCAGTATTTT	CSVRASGMPDTQYF